Presented here are 15 T cell receptor beta chains from one specimen sequenced in a study of T cell responses to AZD1222 COVID-19 vaccine. Using immunoSEQ multiplex PCR, the repertoire was profiled, and TCRdb retains in-frame clones only, with some absent. This sample has 85,000 to 110,000 clones; 75% to 90% occur once, and the top ten carry roughly 20%. The sample was peripheral blood, taken on day 0 of AZD1222 vaccination. The source of these receptors is an adult in good health.

The chain combines TRBV4-3 with TRBJ1-2; D is undetermined. Trimming removed 0 bases at V and 8 bases at J, with 13 bases between. This CDR3 is built from 14 residues. The germline V gene has CDR1 LGHNA and CDR2 YSLEER. The CDR3 bases are TGCGCCAGCAGCCAAGATTCAACCAGAGGGGGCTACACCTTC. It encodes CASSQDSTRGGYTF.

This sequence joins TRBV6-5 and TRBJ1-3, with D uncertain. Germline values: CDR1 MNHEY, CDR2 SVGAGI. V was pared by 3 bases and J by 0 bases, with 12 bases between. CDR3 length: 16 amino acids. The CDR3 DNA follows: TGTGCCAGCAGTTATAACGATGGGAGCTCTGGAAACACCATATATTTT. It translates to CASSYNDGSSGNTIYF.

The chain links TRBV11-2 to TRBJ2-1, with a weak D call TRBD2 (5 bases). V gave up 1 base and J gave up 2 bases, with 9 bases separating them. CDR1 SGHAT and CDR2 FQNNGV come from the germline V gene. This CDR3 comprises 15 residues. The CDR3 loop is CASSLAGMAYNEQFF. The DNA of the CDR3 is TGTGCCAGCAGCTTAGCCGGGATGGCCTACAATGAGCAGTTCTTC.

This chain joins TRBV6-2 or TRBV6-3 and TRBJ2-5; a weak D match, TRBD2 (6 bases). Germline V gene sequence: CDR1 MNHEY, CDR2 SVGEGT. Trimming shortened V by 6 bases and J by 4 bases, and 15 bases separated the two germline ends. The CDR3 is 14 residues long. In nucleotides, the CDR3 is TGTGCCAGCAGCTCGGGACTCCTTAGAGAGACCCAGTACTTC. Translated: CASSSGLLRETQYF.

The chain is built from TRBV27 and TRBJ2-1, with unresolved D. V was pared by 8 bases and J by 2 bases, with 19 bases between. CDR1 and CDR2 from the germline V gene are MNHEY and SMNVEV (reference sequence). CDR3 size: 16 residues. The CDR3 bases are TGTGCCAGCCTACCTCTAGTGGGGATTACCTACAATGAGCAGTTCTTC. This encodes CASLPLVGITYNEQFF.

The chain recombines TRBV9 with TRBJ2-2; the D is unclear. The germline V gene encodes CDR1 SGDLS and CDR2 YYNGEE. The V end lost 5 bases, the J end lost 3 bases, and 17 bases lay between the germline ends. The CDR3 spans 16 residues. CDR3 residues: CASSARVVSDTGELFF. DNA for the CDR3: TGTGCCAGCAGTGCCCGGGTCGTGTCGGACACCGGGGAGCTGTTTTTT.

V is TRBV7-9 and J is TRBJ1-2, with 7 nucleotides matching TRBD1. Germline CDR1 reads SEHNR; CDR2 reads FQNEAQ (reference sequence). CDR3 length: 16 residues. V lost 5 bases and J lost 4; bases outside the gene matches: 13. The chain's CDR3 is CASSRGDATGPYGYTF. The DNA of the CDR3 is TGTGCCAGCAGCAGGGGGGACGCGACAGGGCCCTATGGCTACACCTTC.

V is TRBV3-1 (or the pseudogene TRBV3-2) and J is TRBJ1-2; TRBD1 matches 7 bases. The CDR3 sequence is 16 residues long. Germline lookup yields CDR1 LGHDT and CDR2 YNNKEL (reference sequence). The junction had 15 bases not matched to a gene; V was cut back by 4 bases and J by 7 bases. CDR3 residues: CASSLGLGRDRLGYTF. In DNA, the CDR3 is TGTGCCAGCAGCCTGGGATTGGGCAGGGACAGACTTGGCTACACCTTC.

The chain combines TRBV6-6 with TRBJ2-1; D not certain. The germline V gene has CDR1 MNHNY and CDR2 SVGAGI (reference sequence). The CDR3 runs 14 residues. V was trimmed by 4 bases and J by 2 bases, leaving 9 bases between them. CDR3 sequence reads: CASSSQQAYNEQFF. In DNA form, the CDR3 reads TGTGCCAGCAGTTCCCAGCAAGCCTACAATGAGCAGTTCTTC.

The CDR3 loop reads CASSSYGRGSASYEQYF. CDR3 sequence (DNA): TGTGCCAGCAGCTCGTATGGTCGGGGGAGCGCTTCCTACGAGCAGTACTTC. J is TRBJ2-7 and V is TRBV5-4; weak D call: TRBD2 (6 bases). Trimming left V 3 bases short and J 1 base short, with 20 bases between. The CDR3 runs to 17 residues. Germline V gene sequence: CDR1 SGHNT, CDR2 YYREEE (reference sequence).

This chain links TRBV4-3 with TRBJ2-3; possibly TRBD1 for D (5 bases). The CDR3 extends over 16 amino acids. The germline CDR1 and CDR2 sequences are LGHNA and YSLEER. Trimming pared 4 bases from V and 0 bases from J, leaving 14 bases between. CDR3 in DNA: TGCGCCAGCAGCCTTAGGACACTTACTAGCACAGATACGCAGTATTTT. Translated: CASSLRTLTSTDTQYF.

This clone was observed a few times. The J gene is TRBJ2-1, the V gene TRBV5-5; no firm D call. Germline V gene sequence: CDR1 SGHKS, CDR2 YYEKEE (reference sequence). The germline V and J ends were trimmed by 6 bases and 5 bases, with 12 bases remaining between them. The length of the CDR3 is 13 residues. The CDR3 DNA reads TGTGCCAGCACCCTGAGGAAGAACAATGAGCAGTTCTTC. Translation: CASTLRKNNEQFF.

This clone is a singleton in its sample. The V call is TRBV21-1, the J call TRBJ2-3; the table's D gene call, TRBD2, was not cross checked with the DNA. TRBV21-1 is marked as a pseudogene. This CDR3 comprises 18 residues. The CDR3 protein is CASSKKVGSGVSTDTQYF. In DNA, the CDR3 is TGTGCCAGCAGCAAAAAGGTGGGTAGCGGGGTTAGCACAGATACGCAGTATTTT.

This chain joins TRBV11-1 and TRBJ2-7, with D hard to call. With 3 bases removed from V and 3 bases from J, the gap between germline ends came to 9 bases. The CDR3 length is 13 residues. Looked up from germline, CDR1 is SGHAT and CDR2 is FQDESV (reference sequence). CDR3 coding DNA: TGTGCCAGCAGCTTGAGGTTTAACTACGAGCAGTACTTC. Protein product: CASSLRFNYEQYF.

The chain has TRBV5-1 and TRBJ2-6; 7 bases line up with TRBD1. Unmatched junction bases numbered 10, after V lost 7 bases and J lost 0 bases. Per germline, CDR1 SGHRS and CDR2 YFSETQ. The CDR3 extends over 17 amino acids. In DNA form, the CDR3 reads TGCGCCAGCTACGGGATTGCAGGGGGCTCTGGGGCCAACGTCCTGACTTTC. Protein sequence: CASYGIAGGSGANVLTF. Variable domain in full (rest from reference TRBV5-1 and TRBJ2-6): KAGVTQTPRYLIKTRGQQVTLSCSPISGHRSVSWYQQTPGQGLQFLFEYFSETQRNKGNFPGRFSGRQFSNSRSEMNVSTLELGDSALYLCASYGIAGGSGANVLTFGAGSRLTVL.